This T cell receptor beta chain was captured in a study of shared clonotypes between healthy human individuals. Overall study context: The composition of the donors was a couple of women and a few men aged 18 to 49. Three plates were used per donor for CD4 naive, three for CD4 memory, two for CD8 naive and one for CD8 memory.

The assay was immunoSEQ multiplex PCR, and TCRdb's table has in-frame clones only and misses some. Among 95,000 to 120,000 clones listed, about 62% were seen once. The CDR3 has 14 residues. Germline V gene sequence: CDR1 MDHEN, CDR2 SYDVKM. Germline trimming cut 9 bases from V and 6 bases from J; bases unmatched to any gene: 6. Sequenced: memory CD8+ T cells sorted from blood. Subset denoted: CD45RO+ cells pooled with CCR7-negative TemRA cells. This TCR derives from a young woman in good health. V usage is TRBV28 and J usage is TRBJ2-2; 11 positions agree with TRBD2. The CDR3: CARTSGSTSGELFF. For the CDR3, the DNA is TGTGCCAGAACTAGCGGGAGTACCTCCGGGGAGCTGTTTTTT.